This TCR beta chain was recovered during a study of cytotoxic CD8 clonotypes in ibrutinib-treated CLL. Study-wide context: Among responders, roughly 24 were partial and 2 complete; after median about 72 months, around 15 stayed remitted and some twelve progressed. Response sampling occurred after a median around 12 months of treatment (range 6 to 36). Findings and caveats of the study: Sampling times (in sustained-remission versus progressing patients) were not the same. Clonality increased at ibrutinib response and stayed stable in sustained remission. At progression, however, it fell back toward baseline.

In regard to this clone: Its antigen remains unknown.

Profiled with immunoSEQ multiplex PCR; TCRdb holds only in-frame clones, not every one. The sample records hundreds of thousands of clones, nearly 80% being singletons. The germline V and J ends were trimmed by 7 bases and 8 bases, with 17 bases remaining between them. Germline V gene sequence: CDR1 SNHLY, CDR2 FYNNEI. The CDR3 consists of 13 residues. The V gene is TRBV2, the J gene TRBJ1-2, with D possibly matching TRBD1 (5 bases). The material sequenced was PBMCs, taken after 12 months of ibrutinib treatment. This sequence originates from a human donor with chronic lymphocytic leukemia. The CDR3 DNA reads TGTGCCAGCACGCTCCGGGGCCAGGCCGGCTACACCTTC. Translated: CASTLRGQAGYTF.